Below are 29 T cell receptor beta chains sequenced from a single sample in a study of blood T cell repertoires in COVID-19. Some clones are missing from TCRdb's copy, which holds only in-frame ones; the method was immunoSEQ multiplex PCR. The table includes some 58,000 clones, around 87% detected once. Material: peripheral blood. These receptors were obtained from a man in his fifties or sixties with active COVID-19.

The rearrangement links TRBV24-1 to TRBJ2-2; 7 bases map to TRBD1. The CDR3 is 17 residues long. V gave up 3 bases and J gave up 1 base; unmatched junction bases: 7. Germline V gene data show CDR1 as KGHDR and CDR2 as SFDVKD. CDR3 in amino acids: CATSDPRTGVNTGELFF. DNA of the CDR3: TGTGCCACCAGTGATCCAAGGACAGGTGTGAACACCGGGGAGCTGTTTTTT.

The CDR3 region has the DNA TGTGCCAGCAGCTTGGCGGGGAATTCACCCCTCCACTTT. This gives the protein CASSLAGNSPLHF. The chain is built from TRBV5-6 and TRBJ1-6; unclear D gene. Per the germline V gene, CDR1 is SGHDT and CDR2 is YYEEEE. Deletions cut 0 bases from V and 7 bases from J, with 5 bases between. CDR3 length: 13 residues.

This sequence joins TRBV3-1 (or the pseudogene TRBV3-2) and TRBJ2-5; 7 bases fit TRBD1. Trimming took 0 bases from V and 3 from J; bases not matched to a gene: 25. Germline V gene data show CDR1 as LGHDT and CDR2 as YNNKEL (reference sequence). This CDR3 spans 22 amino acids. CDR3 sequence (DNA): TGTGCCAGCAGCCAAGATGAAGGGGGCTACTGGGATTCCGGGGAGAGGAAAGAGACCCAGTACTTC. Translating it yields CASSQDEGGYWDSGERKETQYF.

The gene calls are TRBV7-3 and TRBJ2-1; 9 nucleotides line up with TRBD2. V shed 2 bases and J 8 bases; nucleotides not matched to a gene: 13. This CDR3 region has 17 residues. Germline V gene data show CDR1 as SGHTA and CDR2 as FQGTGA. The CDR3 spells CASSLAYGGRAIDEQFF. For the CDR3, the DNA is TGTGCCAGCAGCTTAGCGTATGGCGGGAGGGCCATAGATGAGCAGTTCTTC.

This rearrangement joins TRBV9 to TRBJ2-1; 8 bases fit TRBD2. The CDR3 covers 17 residues. With V trimmed by 5 bases and J by 4 bases, 14 bases remained unmatched. Germline CDR1 and CDR2: SGDLS and YYNGEE. CDR3 DNA sequence: TGTGCCAGCAGTCCTGAACTGGCGGGGGGTACTTACAATGAGCAGTTCTTC. The encoded protein is CASSPELAGGTYNEQFF.

The chain carries TRBV4-3 and TRBJ2-1; D ambiguous. Deletions cut 0 bases from V and 8 bases from J, with 11 bases between. Germline V gene sequence: CDR1 LGHNA, CDR2 YSLEER. The CDR3 is 14 amino acids. The CDR3: CASSQDPGPDEQFF. For the CDR3, the DNA is TGCGCCAGCAGCCAAGATCCGGGTCCGGATGAGCAGTTCTTC.

The chain combines TRBV7-2 with TRBJ1-6; D ambiguous. The CDR3 length is 16 residues. In germline, CDR1 is SGHTA, CDR2 FQGNSA. V dropped 5 bases and J dropped 9 bases, with 20 bases sitting between them. The CDR3 loop is CASSRLEGAGGSPLHF. The CDR3, as DNA: TGTGCCAGCAGCCGGCTGGAGGGCGCAGGCGGTTCACCCCTCCACTTT.

In its sample, this clone was seen once. The V and J genes are TRBV7-3 and TRBJ1-1; D is ambiguous. This CDR3 contains 14 residues. Between the trimmed V and J ends, which lost 5 bases and 2 bases, there was a span of 12 bases. Germline CDR1 reads SGHTA; CDR2 reads FQGTGA. CDR3 bases: TGTGCCAGCAGCAGAGGACGGGGAAACACTGAAGCTTTCTTT. Encoded protein: CASSRGRGNTEAFF.

The chain recombines TRBV21-1 with TRBJ1-1; the table assigns TRBD1, which was not confirmed against the DNA. TRBV21-1 is termed a pseudogene. The CDR3 length is 14 residues. In nucleotides, the CDR3 is TGTGCCAGCAGCATCCAACAGGCCTCGATTGAAGCTTTCTTT. It encodes CASSIQQASIEAFF.

The gene calls are TRBV7-2 and TRBJ2-7, with TRBD1 identical over 8 bases. Germline CDR1 reads SGHTA; CDR2 reads FQGNSA. V lost 4 bases, J lost 0 bases, and 8 bases stayed unmatched. There are 16 residues in the CDR3. The CDR3 nucleotides read TGTGCCAGCAGCTATCACGGGACAGGCAGCTCCTACGAGCAGTACTTC. This encodes CASSYHGTGSSYEQYF.

This clone turned up a few times. V is TRBV5-4 and J is TRBJ2-1; TRBD1 agrees at 9 bases. Trimming took 3 bases from V and 2 from J; bases not matched to a gene: 3. This CDR3 has 15 residues. Germline V gene sequence: CDR1 SGHNT, CDR2 YYREEE (reference sequence). The CDR3 here is CASSSGTGPYNEQFF. CDR3 in DNA: TGTGCCAGCAGCTCCGGGACAGGGCCCTACAATGAGCAGTTCTTC.

V is TRBV4-3 and J is TRBJ2-2; TRBD1 might be the D (5 bases). V dropped 3 bases and J dropped 4 bases, with 15 bases sitting between them. CDR1 is LGHNA, CDR2 YSLEER, per germline. This CDR3 is built from 16 residues. The CDR3 DNA reads as TGCGCCAGCAGCCAGCTTATAGGGGTTGCCACCGGGGAGCTGTTTTTT. Its translation: CASSQLIGVATGELFF.

This clone was detected only a few times. The V and J genes are TRBV27 and TRBJ1-6; D is perhaps TRBD1 (6 bases). The CDR3 covers 14 residues. Between the trimmed V and J ends, which lost 5 bases and 13 bases, there was a span of 18 bases. The germline CDR1 and CDR2 sequences are MNHEY and SMNVEV (reference sequence). The CDR3 sequence is CASSPQQGPAPLHF. CDR3 DNA sequence: TGTGCCAGCAGTCCCCAACAGGGCCCGGCCCCCCTCCACTTT.

The J gene is TRBJ1-3, the V gene TRBV27, with TRBD1 matching over 8 bases. The V segment lost 5 bases and the J segment 0 bases; nucleotides outside the gene matches: 6. There are 16 residues in the CDR3. Germline values: CDR1 MNHEY, CDR2 SMNVEV (reference sequence). CDR3 bases: TGTGCCAGCAGTCTTACCGGGACAGGCTCTGGAAACACCATATATTTT. Protein product: CASSLTGTGSGNTIYF.

The CDR3, as DNA: TGTGCCAGCAGCCTAAGACCGGGACAGGGGATCTACGAGCAGTACTTC. Amino acids: CASSLRPGQGIYEQYF. The V gene is TRBV7-2, the J gene TRBJ2-7; 10 positions match TRBD1. Germline V lookup: CDR1 SGHTA, CDR2 FQGNSA. Germline trimming cut 5 bases from V and 3 bases from J; bases unmatched to any gene: 10. This CDR3 contains 16 residues.

This clone was seen once. The genes are TRBV27 and TRBJ2-7; 8 positions agree with TRBD2. Trimming cost V 4 bases and J 0 bases; bases outside gene matches: 5. Germline loops: CDR1 MNHEY, CDR2 SMNVEV (reference sequence). There are 15 residues in the CDR3. The CDR3 sequence: CASSSTGTSSYEQYF. The CDR3, as DNA: TGTGCCAGCAGTTCTACAGGGACTAGCTCCTACGAGCAGTACTTC.

The sample holds one count of this clone. V is TRBV27 and J is TRBJ2-5, with D perhaps matching TRBD2 (6 bases). Germline-derived CDR1 and CDR2 are MNHEY and SMNVEV (reference sequence). V was trimmed by 3 bases and J by 5 bases, leaving 10 bases between them. This CDR3 is 13 amino acids long. The DNA for the CDR3 is TGTGCCAGCAGTTTGGCGGGAACGGAGACCCAGTACTTC. Amino acid sequence: CASSLAGTETQYF.

The chain carries TRBV5-5 and TRBJ1-5; the match to TRBD1 covers 7 bases. The CDR3 is 15 residues long. With 4 bases clipped from V and 0 bases from J, the junction kept 4 bases outside the gene matches. The germline V gene encodes CDR1 SGHKS and CDR2 YYEKEE (reference sequence). CDR3 in amino acids: CASSRTGDSNQPQHF. CDR3 DNA: TGTGCCAGCAGCCGCACAGGGGATAGCAATCAGCCCCAGCATTTT.

V is TRBV29-1 and J is TRBJ2-5, with D possibly being TRBD1 (5 bases). Trimming removed 5 bases from V and 1 base from J, with 14 bases in between. Germline CDR1 SQVTM, CDR2 ANQGSEA. The CDR3 has 14 amino acids. The CDR3 spells CSVILTGPQETQYF. In DNA, the CDR3 is TGCAGCGTTATCCTTACAGGTCCCCAAGAGACCCAGTACTTC.

The chain recombines TRBV29-1 with TRBJ2-3, with 13 bases lining up with TRBD2. Germline V gene lookup returns CDR1 SQVTM and CDR2 ANQGSEA. The CDR3 runs to 17 residues. Unmatched junction bases numbered 9, after V lost 1 base and J lost 5 bases. For the CDR3, the DNA is TGCAGCGTTGAAGGGGTTTCACTAGCGGGAGGGGTAGATACGCAGTATTTT. The encoded protein is CSVEGVSLAGGVDTQYF.

The chain is built from TRBV7-9 and TRBJ1-4; 7 bases align to TRBD1. The CDR3 extends over 14 amino acids. Trimming cost V 1 base and J 6 bases; bases outside gene matches: 2. Germline CDR1 SEHNR, CDR2 FQNEAQ (reference sequence). CDR3 sequence (DNA): TGTGCCAGCAGCTTAGTTCAGGGGGATGAAAAACTGTTTTTT. This sequence encodes CASSLVQGDEKLFF.

This clone was seen a few times. This chain joins TRBV6-5 and TRBJ1-2; 10 bases match TRBD1. CDR1 MNHEY and CDR2 SVGAGI come from the germline V gene. The V gene end was trimmed by 6 bases and the J gene end by 5 bases; junction bases not matched to a gene: 9. This CDR3 is 15 amino acids long. The CDR3 coding sequence is TGTGCCAGCAGCCTGGGGACAGGGGATAGTTATGGCTACACCTTC. This encodes CASSLGTGDSYGYTF.

This clone was found once. The chain combines TRBV5-1 with TRBJ2-3; possibly TRBD2 for D (6 bases). CDR1 is SGHRS and CDR2 is YFSETQ in the germline V gene. This CDR3 has 16 residues. Trimming stripped 4 bases from V and 1 base from J, with 16 bases between. CDR3 in DNA: TGCGCCAGCAGCCCGACTAGAAGCGGTCGCACAGATACGCAGTATTTT. Residues: CASSPTRSGRTDTQYF.

The chain employs TRBV2 and TRBJ2-1; 15 bases are a match to TRBD2. Germline trimming cut 6 bases from V and 4 bases from J; bases unmatched to any gene: 10. The germline V gene has CDR1 SNHLY and CDR2 FYNNEI. The CDR3 loop spans 18 amino acids. The CDR3 spells CASRFPGTSGGRYNEQFF. The CDR3 region has the DNA TGTGCCAGCAGGTTTCCCGGGACTAGCGGGGGGAGGTACAATGAGCAGTTCTTC.

This clone was found many times. The CDR3: CASGLAGSNEQFF. CDR3 coding DNA: TGCGCCAGCGGGCTAGCGGGGTCCAATGAGCAGTTCTTC. The genes are TRBV4-3 and TRBJ2-1, with 9 bases aligning to TRBD2. The CDR3 spans 13 residues. The V gene's germline CDR1 is LGHNA and CDR2 YSLEER. V lost 8 bases to trimming and J lost 6 bases; unmatched junction nucleotides: 5.

The chain uses TRBV7-3 and TRBJ2-6, with D possibly TRBD2 on 6 matching bases. Germline CDR1 reads SGHTA; CDR2 reads FQGTGA. V dropped 6 bases and J dropped 0 bases, with 6 bases sitting between them. This CDR3 is built from 14 residues. Here the CDR3 DNA reads TGTGCCAGCAGGCGGGACTCTGGGGCCAACGTCCTGACTTTC. Amino acid sequence: CASRRDSGANVLTF. Full variable domain (remainder filled in from reference TRBV7-3 and TRBJ2-6): GAGVSQTPSNKVTEKGKYVELRCDPISGHTALYWYRQSLGQGPEFLIYFQGTGAADDSGLPNDRFFAVRPEGSVSTLKIQRTERGDSAVYLCASRRDSGANVLTFGAGSRLTVL.

The chain combines TRBV6-6 with TRBJ1-5, with 12 bases aligning to TRBD1. The CDR3 consists of 15 residues. With 5 bases clipped from V and 5 bases from J, the junction kept 4 bases outside the gene matches. Germline CDR1 reads MNHNY; CDR2 reads SVGAGI (reference sequence). The CDR3 bases are TGTGCCAGCAGTAGTGGGACAGGGGGCTATCAGCCCCAGCATTTT. Protein: CASSSGTGGYQPQHF.

The chain joins TRBV3-1 (or the pseudogene TRBV3-2) to TRBJ2-2; 8 nucleotides agree with TRBD2. Germline loops: CDR1 LGHDT, CDR2 YNNKEL (reference sequence). CDR3 size: 17 residues. V lost 3 bases to trimming and J lost 7 bases; unmatched junction nucleotides: 13. The CDR3 DNA is TGTGCCAGCAGCCAGCGTTCGGGATCTAGCGGGTACGGGGAGCTGTTTTTT. It translates to CASSQRSGSSGYGELFF.

V is TRBV5-4 and J is TRBJ2-7, with no clear D. The CDR3 contains 14 residues. Trimming removed 0 bases from V and 0 bases from J, with 7 bases in between. Germline-derived CDR1 and CDR2 are SGHNT and YYREEE (reference sequence). DNA for the CDR3: TGTGCCAGCAGCTTGGACGGTAACTCCTACGAGCAGTACTTC. Amino acid sequence: CASSLDGNSYEQYF.